A selection of T cell receptor beta chains follows, all from one sample in a study of OX40 agonist ivuxolimab in advanced cancers. Generated by immunoSEQ multiplex PCR, the TCRdb table keeps only in-frame clones and is missing some. The data show about 60,000 clones, roughly 93% seen once. Specimen: CD4+ or CD8+ T cells sorted from blood, collected in a trial of the OX40 agonist ivuxolimab. The receptors derive from an adult with an advanced solid tumor such as melanoma, head and neck, liver or kidney cancer. The CDR3 runs from the conserved cysteine through the conserved F or W. D genes are given only for firm matches. A row's size may be missing; if present it is once, few, many or a size class.

v_gene,j_gene,abundance,d_gene,CDR3nt,CDR3aa
TRBV19,TRBJ1-1,NA,NA,TGTGCCAGTAGTATAGGGCAGGGGTACGGGACTGAAGCTTTCTTT,CASSIGQGYGTEAFF
TRBV27,TRBJ1-1,NA,NA,TGTGCCAGCAGATTCGTGGCACAGGACACTGAAGCTTTCTTT,CASRFVAQDTEAFF
TRBV15,TRBJ2-2,NA,NA,TGTGCCACCAGCAGAGGACGCGGCACCGGGGAGCTGTTTTTT,CATSRGRGTGELFF
TRBV5-1,TRBJ1-5,NA,NA,TGCGCCAGCAGCTTGGGGACGGGGAATCAGCCCCAGCATTTT,CASSLGTGNQPQHF
TRBV18,TRBJ1-1,NA,TRBD1,TGTGCCAGCTCACTACCGGGACAGGGCACTGAAGCTTTCTTT,CASSLPGQGTEAFF
TRBV28,TRBJ1-1,NA,NA,TGTGCCAGCAGTCCACCAGGCAGGGAAGCTTTCTTT,CASSPPGREAFF
TRBV27,TRBJ2-7,NA,NA,TGTGCCAGCAGTTTAACCCCCCCGGGCAGCTCCTACGAGCAGTACTTC,CASSLTPPGSSYEQYF
TRBV5-4,TRBJ2-7,NA,NA,TGTGCCAGCACCCCCTTCGGGGGAGCCTACGAGCAGTACTTC,CASTPFGGAYEQYF
TRBV9,TRBJ2-2,NA,NA,TGTGCCAGCAGCCCCGCAGGGACCGGGGAGCTGTTTTTT,CASSPAGTGELFF
TRBV5-6,TRBJ1-1,NA,NA,TGTGCCAGCAGCTTATATGTGCTTGATTTGAACACTGAAGCTTTCTTT,CASSLYVLDLNTEAFF
TRBV7-3,TRBJ2-2,NA,NA,TGTGCCAGCAGCCCCGCAGGGAACACCGGGGAGCTGTTTTTT,CASSPAGNTGELFF
TRBV5-6,TRBJ2-7,NA,NA,TGTGCCAGCAGCTTGGTTGGTCAGGGGGTCTGGCGGGAAGGCTACGAGCAGTACTTC,CASSLVGQGVWREGYEQYF
TRBV5-1,TRBJ1-2,NA,TRBD1,TGCGCCAGCAGCCTGAACGACCCGGGACAGGGTCGGAAGAATGGCTACACCTTC,CASSLNDPGQGRKNGYTF
TRBV6-1,TRBJ1-2,NA,NA,TGTGCCAGCAGTGAAGCAATCGGGAACTATGGCTACACCTTC,CASSEAIGNYGYTF
TRBV28,TRBJ2-7,NA,NA,TGTGCCAGCAGGTTATTTCCCGGGGACGAGCAGTACTTC,CASRLFPGDEQYF
TRBV5-8,TRBJ2-2,NA,NA,TGTGCCAGCAGGCTTAGCGGTCCAAAGGGGGAGCTGTTTTTT,CASRLSGPKGELFF
TRBV27,TRBJ2-6,NA,NA,TGTGCCAGTTCCGGGATGGCCAACGTCCTGACTTTC,CASSGMANVLTF
TRBV6-5,TRBJ2-7,NA,NA,TGTGCCAGCAGTTACGGGACGGGGAGCGAGCAGTACTTC,CASSYGTGSEQYF
TRBV9,TRBJ2-3,NA,NA,TGTGCCAGCAGCGTGGGAGCTACGCAGTATTTT,CASSVGATQYF
TRBV6-5,TRBJ1-1,NA,NA,TGTGCCAGCAGTTACGGGTGGGAAACAGGGAGCACTGAAGCTTTCTTT,CASSYGWETGSTEAFF
TRBV27,TRBJ2-5,NA,NA,TGTGCCAGCAGTTTATCTAGCGGAGGTGGGAAAGAGACCCAGTACTTC,CASSLSSGGGKETQYF
TRBV5-4,TRBJ2-7,NA,TRBD2,TGTGCCAGCAGCTTGGGTAGCGGGGGGTCCTACGAGCAGTACTTC,CASSLGSGGSYEQYF
TRBV29-1,TRBJ2-7,NA,NA,TGCAGCGTGAGGGACGGGACCTACGAGCAGTACTTC,CSVRDGTYEQYF
TRBV19,TRBJ2-5,NA,NA,TGTGCCAGTAGTCCGTTCGGGGGACAGCAAGAGACCCAGTACTTC,CASSPFGGQQETQYF
TRBV11-2,TRBJ2-7,NA,NA,TGTGCCAGCAGCTTAGATCAGGTCGAGCAGTACTTC,CASSLDQVEQYF
TRBV15,TRBJ2-7,NA,TRBD2,TGTGCCACCAGCAGAGCCCCTAGCGGATCCTACGAGCAGTACTTC,CATSRAPSGSYEQYF
TRBV4-2,TRBJ2-7,NA,NA,TGTGCCAGCAGCCAAGATGTCTACCGTAACTACGAGCAGTACTTC,CASSQDVYRNYEQYF
TRBV9,TRBJ2-5,NA,TRBD2,TGTGCCAGCAGCCCGGCCGGGGGGTTCGAGACCCAGTACTTC,CASSPAGGFETQYF
TRBV27,TRBJ2-7,NA,TRBD1,TGTGCCAGCAGTCCCGGGACAGGGGGTCACGAGCAGTACTTC,CASSPGTGGHEQYF
TRBV13,TRBJ2-5,NA,TRBD1,TGTGCCAGCAGCTCCGACAGGGTGTGGGAGACCCAGTACTTC,CASSSDRVWETQYF
TRBV12-5,TRBJ2-7,NA,TRBD1,TGTGCTAGTGGTTTGGACAGGGGCGACTACGAGCAGTACTTC,CASGLDRGDYEQYF
TRBV28,TRBJ2-3,NA,NA,TGTGCCAGCAGTAAGGGGGGCGGACTCAGCACAGATACGCAGTATTTT,CASSKGGGLSTDTQYF
TRBV7-9,TRBJ2-7,once,NA,TGTGCCAGCAGCTTACCTGGGTTGTCCTACGAGCAGTACTTC,CASSLPGLSYEQYF
TRBV6-4,TRBJ1-2,NA,TRBD1,TGTGCCAGCAGTGCAGGACAGGGGGCGGGTGGCTACACCTTC,CASSAGQGAGGYTF
TRBV5-1,TRBJ2-5,NA,NA,TGCGCCAGCAGCTCTGGGGTCAGGGATTTGGGGGAGACCCAGTACTTC,CASSSGVRDLGETQYF
TRBV4-2,TRBJ2-1,NA,TRBD2,TGTGCCAGCAGCCAAGATTGGAGGGGTCTAGCGGGAGCTAACAATGAGCAGTTCTTC,CASSQDWRGLAGANNEQFF
TRBV7-2,TRBJ2-2,NA,NA,TGTGCCAGCAGCTTAGGACCCGGGGTGTTTTTT,CASSLGPGVFF
TRBV5-1,TRBJ2-7,NA,NA,TGCGCCAGCAGCCCTGACGTGAGGGGCTACGAGCAGTACTTC,CASSPDVRGYEQYF
TRBV29-1,TRBJ2-7,few,TRBD2,TGCAGCGCCAATTCTGAGAGCGGGAGTTACGAGCAGTACTTC,CSANSESGSYEQYF